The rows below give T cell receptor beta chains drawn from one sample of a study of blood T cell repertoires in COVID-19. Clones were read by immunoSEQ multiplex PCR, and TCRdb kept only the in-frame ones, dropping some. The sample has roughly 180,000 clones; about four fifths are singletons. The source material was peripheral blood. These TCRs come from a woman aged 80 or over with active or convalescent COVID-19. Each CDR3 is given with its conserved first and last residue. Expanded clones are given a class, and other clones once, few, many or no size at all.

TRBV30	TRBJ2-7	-	CAWSPQPDEQYF
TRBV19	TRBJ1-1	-	CASNQRQITEAFF
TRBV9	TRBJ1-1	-	CASSVVQTGVEAFF
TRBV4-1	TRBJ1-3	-	CASSQPRTGSGNTIYF
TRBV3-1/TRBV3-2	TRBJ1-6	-	CASSQLDRGNSPLHF
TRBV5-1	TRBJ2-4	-	CASSPNSQGAKNIQYF
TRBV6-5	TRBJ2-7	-	CASGFGGKEQYF
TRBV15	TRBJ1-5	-	CATSRDQGGQPQHF
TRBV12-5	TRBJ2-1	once	CASGPSGRAYNEQFF
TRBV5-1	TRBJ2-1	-	CASSLAGGGYNEQFF
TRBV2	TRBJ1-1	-	CASSGQLGNTEAFF
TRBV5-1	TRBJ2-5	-	CASSPTGGKETQYF
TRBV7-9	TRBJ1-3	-	CASSSGTDGNTIYF
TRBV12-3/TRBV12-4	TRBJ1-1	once	CASSWAGNTEAFF
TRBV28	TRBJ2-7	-	CASSPGQGKGNSYEQYF
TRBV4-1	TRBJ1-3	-	CASSQVWTLGNTIYF
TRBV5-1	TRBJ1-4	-	CASSLDRANEKLFF
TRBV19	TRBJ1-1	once	CASSIDPRNTEAFF
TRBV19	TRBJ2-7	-	CASSSPGLAVYEQYF
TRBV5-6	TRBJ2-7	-	CASSGTGYYEQYF
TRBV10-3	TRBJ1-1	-	CAISVAGNTEAFF
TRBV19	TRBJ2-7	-	CASSGSRSLQVAYEQYF
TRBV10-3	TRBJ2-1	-	CAISELSVTDEQFF
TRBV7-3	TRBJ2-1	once	CASSPKALAGAADEQFF
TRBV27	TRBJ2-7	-	CASSSGTSVGEQYF
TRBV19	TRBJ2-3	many	CASKVSGRTDTQYF
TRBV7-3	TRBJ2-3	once	CASSQGSTDTQYF
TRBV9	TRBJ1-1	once	CASSVEQGVGTEAFF
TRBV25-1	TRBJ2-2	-	CASSEYSLGAGELFF
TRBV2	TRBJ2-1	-	CASSDFGFRQGQFF
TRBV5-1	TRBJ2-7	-	CASSTGQGANEQYF
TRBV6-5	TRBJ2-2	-	CASRDGGRGGELFF
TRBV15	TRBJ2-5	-	CATSTQRTGGLETQYF
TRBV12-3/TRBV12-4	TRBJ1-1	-	CASRYRGDTEAFF
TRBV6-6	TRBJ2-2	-	CASFRTENTGELFF
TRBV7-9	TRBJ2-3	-	CASSSLAGEDTQYF
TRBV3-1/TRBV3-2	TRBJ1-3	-	CASSQGSGNTIYF
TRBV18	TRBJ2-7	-	CASSPRTTSYEQYF
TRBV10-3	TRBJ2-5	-	CAISELTGKETQYF
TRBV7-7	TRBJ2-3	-	CASSLAPGVARTDTQYF
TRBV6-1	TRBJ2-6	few	CASSEGRGPGVLTF
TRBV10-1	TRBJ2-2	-	CASSDRVTGELFF
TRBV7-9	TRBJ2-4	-	CASSLVLTGLGNIQYF
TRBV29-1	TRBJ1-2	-	CSVGLGAAGNGYTF